This TCR beta chain was obtained from a study of early T cells in non-severe SARS-CoV-2 infection. Study conclusions and caveats: Reliance on VDJdb matching favored anti-spike CD8 responses; private and CD4 specificities were missed.

TCRdb ran MiXCR on the 5' RACE reads and lists one entry per CDR3 protein. The data contain roughly 25,000 distinct CDR3 sequences, 4.3% of them singletons. CDR1 and CDR2 (germline): SGHTA, FQGNSA. Trimming took 1 base from V and 1 from J, leaving 5 bases between them. CDR3 length equals 13 residues. This clonotype was seen a few times. The target antigen is unknown. The receptor's source is an adult who was a healthcare worker with PCR-confirmed SARS-CoV-2 infection or an uninfected control (not recorded which). Sample: whole blood. The chain combines TRBV7-2 with TRBJ2-7; the D is unclear. The CDR3 sequence is CASSLDRSYEQYF. Here the CDR3 DNA reads TGTGCCAGCAGCTTAGATCGGTCCTACGAGCAGTACTTC.